These T cell receptor beta chains were read from a single sample in a study of vaccination and CD4 T cells after COVID-19. One entry per CDR3 protein results from TCRdb running MiXCR on the PCR reads. The sample records tens of thousands of distinct CDR3 sequences, around 50% being singletons. Antigens of these TCRs are unknown. Sequenced sample: CD4+ T cells from blood, cultured in vitro. The receptors originated from a human donor who had recovered from COVID-19. The CDR3 runs from the conserved cysteine through the conserved F or W. The D gene is left open where the match is weak. Size values are once, few and many counts, or a class for expanded clones, and some rows have none.

CDR3aa | CDR3nt | len | d_gene | abundance | j_gene | v_gene
CASSLATGDTEAFF | TGCGCCAGCAGCTTGGCGACAGGGGACACTGAAGCTTTCTTT | 14 | TRBD1 | - | TRBJ1-1 | TRBV5-1
CASSLGTGQETQYF | TGTGCCAGCAGTTTAGGGACAGGGCAAGAGACCCAGTACTTC | 14 | TRBD1 | - | TRBJ2-5 | TRBV28
CTYINSGTGVEYGYTF | TGTACCTACATAAACTCCGGGACAGGGGTAGAGTATGGCTACACCTTC | 16 | TRBD1 | - | TRBJ1-2 | TRBV30
CSARVGGGNQPQHF | TGCAGTGCTAGAGTGGGGGGAGGCAATCAGCCCCAGCATTTT | 14 | - | medium-sized | TRBJ1-5 | TRBV20-1
CASSYGTGGFTGELFF | TGTGCCAGCAGTTATGGGACGGGGGGTTTCACCGGGGAGCTGTTTTTT | 16 | TRBD2 | - | TRBJ2-2 | TRBV6-5
CASSLGWKRAPYNEQFF | TGCGCCAGCAGCTTGGGGTGGAAGCGTGCTCCCTACAATGAGCAGTTCTTC | 17 | - | - | TRBJ2-1 | TRBV5-1
CSARRRDRGYEQYF | TGCAGTGCTAGGCGGCGGGACAGGGGCTACGAGCAGTACTTC | 14 | TRBD1 | - | TRBJ2-7 | TRBV20-1
CASREQGDYGYTF | TGTGCCAGCAGAGAACAGGGAGACTATGGCTACACCTTC | 13 | - | few | TRBJ1-2 | TRBV6-1
CASSLVTGQNLEAFF | TGCGCCAGCAGCTTGGTTACAGGGCAGAACTTGGAAGCTTTCTTT | 15 | - | - | TRBJ1-1 | TRBV5-1
CASSSPTSGLGETQYF | TGTGCCAGCAGTTCCCCTACTAGCGGGCTAGGAGAGACCCAGTACTTC | 16 | TRBD2 | few | TRBJ2-5 | TRBV6-5
CASSYQPGQGDNYGYTF | TGTGCCAGCAGCTACCAACCCGGACAGGGGGATAACTATGGCTACACCTTC | 17 | TRBD1 | few | TRBJ1-2 | TRBV7-2
CASSPHQPGQGVGMTGKLFF | TGTGCCAGCAGCCCCCACCAACCGGGACAGGGGGTAGGAATGACTGGAAAACTGTTTTTT | 20 | TRBD1 | once | TRBJ1-4 | TRBV27
CAWTRGETQYF | TGTGCCTGGACTAGAGGGGAGACCCAGTACTTC | 11 | - | - | TRBJ2-5 | TRBV30
CASSHLPGPTGDGYTF | TGCGCCAGCAGCCATCTTCCCGGGCCCACGGGCGATGGCTACACCTTC | 16 | - | - | TRBJ1-2 | TRBV4-1
CTSSPGQGNSPLHF | TGTACCAGTAGCCCGGGACAGGGGAATTCACCCCTCCACTTT | 14 | TRBD1 | - | TRBJ1-6 | TRBV19
CSAGGLAGFLTDTQYF | TGCAGTGCCGGGGGGCTAGCGGGTTTCCTCACAGATACGCAGTATTTT | 16 | TRBD2 | - | TRBJ2-3 | TRBV20-1
CASSLVQGSNQPQHF | TGTGCCAGCAGCTTAGTGCAGGGTAGCAATCAGCCCCAGCATTTT | 15 | - | - | TRBJ1-5 | TRBV7-8
CASSTQGGETQYF | TGTGCCAGCAGTACCCAGGGGGGAGAGACCCAGTACTTC | 13 | - | few | TRBJ2-5 | TRBV27
CSARGGNSPLHF | TGCAGTGCTAGGGGCGGGAATTCACCCCTCCACTTT | 12 | - | - | TRBJ1-6 | TRBV20-1
CAISATATYEQYF | TGTGCCATCAGTGCGACTGCGACCTACGAGCAGTACTTC | 13 | - | - | TRBJ2-7 | TRBV10-3
CASNGGSGWDEQFF | TGCGCCAGCAACGGCGGGAGTGGTTGGGATGAGCAGTTCTTC | 14 | TRBD2 | once | TRBJ2-1 | TRBV5-1
CASSLASGLAGTDTQYF | TGTGCCAGCAGCTTAGCCTCGGGACTAGCGGGCACAGATACGCAGTATTTT | 17 | TRBD2 | - | TRBJ2-3 | TRBV7-9
CASSQDPSGNTIYF | TGCGCCAGCAGCCAGGACCCCTCTGGAAACACCATATATTTT | 14 | - | - | TRBJ1-3 | TRBV5-1
CASSFGDGSGANVLTF | TGTGCCAGCAGCTTCGGGGACGGCTCTGGGGCCAACGTCCTGACTTTC | 16 | - | - | TRBJ2-6 | TRBV7-3
CSALAPLAGVYEQYF | TGCAGTGCCCTCGCCCCACTAGCGGGAGTGTACGAGCAGTACTTC | 15 | TRBD2 | - | TRBJ2-7 | TRBV20-1
CAGRGDSNQPQHF | TGTGCCGGTCGGGGGGATTCCAATCAGCCCCAGCATTTT | 13 | - | few | TRBJ1-5 | TRBV6-1
CASSYGGGGDTQYF | TGTGCCAGCAGTTACGGCGGGGGGGGAGATACGCAGTATTTT | 14 | TRBD2 | few | TRBJ2-3 | TRBV6-5
CASSLQGLAGDSYEQYF | TGTGCCAGCAGCCTACAGGGACTAGCGGGAGACTCCTACGAGCAGTACTTC | 17 | TRBD2 | - | TRBJ2-7 | TRBV7-2
CASSFGRFQLAGVDTGELFF | TGTGCCAGCAGTTTCGGCAGGTTCCAACTAGCGGGAGTAGACACCGGGGAGCTGTTTTTT | 20 | TRBD2 | - | TRBJ2-2 | TRBV27
CASSGVGADTGELFF | TGTGCCAGCAGTGGGGTGGGGGCCGACACCGGGGAGCTGTTTTTT | 15 | - | - | TRBJ2-2 | TRBV6-1
CASSLGYTPADTQYF | TGCGCCAGCAGCTTGGGCTACACTCCCGCAGATACGCAGTATTTT | 15 | - | - | TRBJ2-3 | TRBV5-1
CASSLVLGGVDEAFF | TGTGCCAGCAGCTTGGTTTTGGGCGGGGTAGATGAAGCTTTCTTT | 15 | - | - | TRBJ1-1 | TRBV5-4
CASSTGFTEAFF | TGCGCCAGCAGCACAGGGTTCACTGAAGCTTTCTTT | 12 | - | - | TRBJ1-1 | TRBV5-1
CASSKTDGYEQFF | TGTGCCAGCAGTAAGACTGACGGGTATGAGCAGTTCTTC | 13 | - | - | TRBJ2-1 | TRBV6-2/TRBV6-3
CSANPNTEAFF | TGCAGTGCTAACCCAAACACTGAAGCTTTCTTT | 11 | - | medium-sized | TRBJ1-1 | TRBV20-1
CASSLFTGTVNTEAFF | TGCGCCAGCAGCTTGTTTACCGGGACAGTGAACACTGAAGCTTTCTTT | 16 | TRBD1 | few | TRBJ1-1 | TRBV5-1
CSGDSGKGTQYF | TGCAGTGGAGATAGCGGAAAGGGGACCCAGTACTTC | 12 | - | - | TRBJ2-5 | TRBV20-1
CASSREGPRTQYF | TGTGCCAGCAGCCGAGAGGGACCTCGAACGCAGTATTTT | 13 | - | - | TRBJ2-3 | TRBV3-1
CASRDSGILYEQYF | TGTGCCAGCAGAGATAGCGGGATCCTTTACGAGCAGTACTTC | 14 | TRBD2 | - | TRBJ2-7 | TRBV6-2/TRBV6-3
CASRGSYQPQHF | TGTGCCAGCCGTGGGTCGTATCAGCCCCAGCATTTT | 12 | - | few | TRBJ1-5 | TRBV2
CASSEPGVNEKLFF | TGTGCCAGCAGTGAGCCCGGGGTTAATGAAAAACTGTTTTTT | 14 | - | few | TRBJ1-4 | TRBV6-1
CASSLASLITGELFF | TGCGCCAGCAGCTTGGCCAGTTTAATCACCGGGGAGCTGTTTTTT | 15 | - | - | TRBJ2-2 | TRBV5-1
CASSQDIVGGRVGSYNEQFF | TGCGCCAGCAGCCAAGATATTGTAGGCGGCAGGGTGGGGTCCTACAATGAGCAGTTCTTC | 20 | - | - | TRBJ2-1 | TRBV4-1
CASSHPPRGLEAFF | TGCGCCAGCAGCCACCCTCCGAGGGGACTTGAAGCTTTCTTT | 14 | - | once | TRBJ1-1 | TRBV4-1
CASSLAVAVNTEAFF | TGTGCCAGCAGTTTAGCAGTGGCGGTGAACACTGAAGCTTTCTTT | 15 | - | - | TRBJ1-1 | TRBV12-3/TRBV12-4
CASSSRLGGLFEQYF | TGTGCCAGCAGTTCCAGGTTGGGCGGGCTATTCGAGCAGTACTTC | 15 | - | - | TRBJ2-7 | TRBV27
CASSLGDSHIQYF | TGTGCCAGCAGCTTAGGGGACAGCCACATTCAGTACTTC | 13 | TRBD1 | - | TRBJ2-4 | TRBV7-9
CSARSSAKNIQYF | TGCAGTGCTAGAAGTTCAGCCAAAAACATTCAGTACTTC | 13 | - | few | TRBJ2-4 | TRBV20-1
CASTLTDGTSSGYTF | TGCGCCAGCACCCTAACGGACGGGACATCCAGTGGCTACACCTTC | 15 | - | few | TRBJ1-2 | TRBV5-1
CASSLVSYPDTQYF | TGTGCCAGCAGCTTAGTAAGTTACCCAGATACGCAGTATTTT | 14 | - | once | TRBJ2-3 | TRBV11-2
CASSRETGGNNQPQHF | TGTGCCAGCAGTCGGGAGACTGGGGGTAATAATCAGCCCCAGCATTTT | 16 | - | few | TRBJ1-5 | TRBV6-1
CASSPGTQYEQYF | TGTGCCAGCAGCCCTGGGACCCAATACGAGCAGTACTTC | 13 | - | - | TRBJ2-7 | TRBV28
CASSRGERDTQYF | TGTGCCAGCAGTAGGGGGGAGAGGGATACGCAGTATTTT | 13 | - | - | TRBJ2-3 | TRBV6-2/TRBV6-3
CATSDTTAQETQYF | TGTGCCACCAGTGATACCACAGCGCAAGAGACCCAGTACTTC | 14 | - | few | TRBJ2-5 | TRBV24-1
CASSRGAGGPEAFF | TGTGCCAGCAGCCGAGGGGCAGGGGGCCCTGAAGCTTTCTTT | 14 | TRBD1 | - | TRBJ1-1 | TRBV6-1
CASSLGRGIRNTEAFF | TGCGCCAGCAGCCTGGGCAGGGGTATAAGGAACACTGAAGCTTTCTTT | 16 | - | - | TRBJ1-1 | TRBV4-1
CASSFYRGHNYGYTF | TGTGCCAGCAGCTTCTACAGGGGGCATAACTATGGCTACACCTTC | 15 | TRBD1 | few | TRBJ1-2 | TRBV7-2
CSARDWGRADTQYF | TGCAGTGCTAGAGATTGGGGGAGGGCAGATACGCAGTATTTT | 14 | TRBD2 | few | TRBJ2-3 | TRBV20-1